Given below is one TCR beta chain in context. This receptor's antigen is unknown. Base qualities are not recorded, but no much larger clone differs from it by a single base. In total, 500 to 700 healthy bone marrow donors made up the cohort. Cohort members were all nominally healthy when sampled, although unrecorded immune exposures were likely present. The donor tested CMV seronegative, placing the donor among the approximately 400 seronegative members of the cohort. Every donor gave a peripheral blood sample, and the peripheral blood mononuclear cells from that sample were used for TCR beta sequencing. Genomic DNA extraction from the blood cell samples was performed with the Qiagen DNeasy Blood Extraction Kit. These data are taken from a study of cytomegalovirus exposure and HLA in healthy donors listed by TCRdb under 2017. For the study in its entirety: According to an earlier analysis of 450 to 650 of the donors, about 170 million T cells yielded 120 million or so unique TCR beta sequences and 250 to 350 Gb of sequence data. An early release covering just under 650 HLA-typed donors comprised roughly 300 gigabases of sequencing data and 65 million to 100 million unique TCR sequences. The genetic ancestry cluster associated with self-reported Caucasian donors included around 76% of the roughly 400 genotyped donors. The aim of the study was to test whether cataloging public T cell receptors could identify signatures of past pathogen exposure. The study used immunosequencing to profile the T cell repertoires of more than 650 subjects and linked those repertoires to cytomegalovirus serostatus. Besides the first cohort of some 670 subjects, a separate validation cohort made up of over 100 different subjects was used. The study combined high-throughput TCR immunosequencing, statistical association of individual TCRs with disease status, and machine learning to predict cytomegalovirus infection status. A later analysis re-examined previously published TCR beta repertoires from several hundred donors and added high-resolution HLA genotyping to investigate patterns of TCR occurrence. In the later analysis, no new phenotypic data were used to find candidate immune exposures; instead, reliance was placed on TCR beta sequences and their occurrence across donors. In an earlier analysis of 587 of the donors, high-throughput TCR beta sequencing was used to judge whether each TCR beta V gene segment behaved as functional or pseudogenic. Alongside the repertoire data, information on donor age, sex, ethnicity and CMV serostatus was compiled. In a later genetic analysis, genome-wide SNP genotypes for about 60% of the 666 donors were used, and that subset was treated as a discovery cohort. All discovery cohort repertoires had been generated on a single sequencing platform. HLA typing included class I and class II loci at four-digit resolution. The number of typed donors differed by locus: roughly 629-640 for A, B, C, DRB1 and DQB1; 500 to 550 for DQA1; 606 for DPA1; and some 430 for DPB1. About five DR-DQ haplotypes were handled as single units for association and clustering because linkage in the cohort was strong. Across some 400 genotyped donors of the cohort, an average of approximately 220,000 unique TCR beta nucleotide sequences per donor were sequenced, and approximately 17% of those sequences were non-productive.

The library was prepared using the immunoSEQ multiplex PCR assay. The multiplex PCR relied on a mix of 60 forward primers for TCR Vbeta segments and 13 reverse primers for TCR Jbeta segments. The CDR3 region of rearranged TCR beta genes was amplified from genomic DNA by a multiplex PCR assay. Amplified TCR beta libraries were sequenced as 87-base-pair reads on the Illumina HiSeq System. As for the authors' bioinformatics: A later analysis tallied around 80 million unique TCR beta chains across the 660 or so repertoires, and around 9.9 million of those chains were shared by two or more donors. Raw reads were error-corrected and collapsed into unique sequences with a nearest-neighbor algorithm that merged closely related sequences to remove PCR and sequencing errors. To assign V, D and J gene segments, CDR3 sequences were aligned to IMGT reference sequences. Each retained sequence needed at least a six-nucleotide match to both a V gene segment and a J gene segment. Rearrangements were called productive when the CDR3 lacked stop codons and stayed in frame with V and J; all others were non-productive. CDR3 was defined by IMGT convention, running from the second conserved V-encoded cysteine to the conserved J-encoded phenylalanine. The earlier analysis of some 600 of the donors excluded sequences that lacked an unambiguous match to a single V gene segment. An earlier analysis of fewer than 750 of the donors called V segments functional above 56.7% productive rearrangements and segregating when the between-donor standard deviation exceeded 5%. A statistical classification framework was built for diagnosing cytomegalovirus status from the catalog of TCR beta chain sequences. V and J gene assignment, in a later analysis, came from comparing TCR nucleotide sequences with IMGT/GENE-DB human TR gene sequences. In a later analysis, CDR3 sequences and most-parsimonious VDJ recombination scenarios were assigned using the TCRdist pipeline. In a later analysis, every TCR beta chain was defined by the combination of its CDR3 amino acid sequence and its V-gene family, and reads without a unique V-gene family were dropped. As a way to deal with suspected cross-contamination and a sequencing artifact, a later analysis dropped 592 nucleotide sequences that were highly shared and had low generation probability. In a later analysis, a clonal expansion index was calculated for each public chain from normalized within-repertoire ranks of inferred template counts. In a later analysis, generation probabilities were computed with a VDJ recombination model fitted to out-of-frame rearrangements, and the resulting probabilities were checked against IGoR. In a later analysis, hypergeometric tests were used to score TCR-TCR, TCR-HLA and TCR-CMV co-occurrence, with a repertoire-size bias correction applied to TCR pairs. To estimate false discovery rates, a later analysis permuted the HLA or CMV assignments 20 times. In a later analysis, co-occurring TCRs were grouped with DBSCAN, and TCRdist sequence similarity was added when clustering was performed within HLA-allele-positive subsets. Repertoires with fewer than 30,000 or more than 120,000 public chains, plus five repertoires with anomalous nucleotide sharing, were excluded from co-occurrence clustering. Not all clones reach the TCRdb copy of this immuneACCESS table, which keeps in-frame sequences only. Checked studies attribute under half of the gap to unresolved V genes and leave the rest unexplained. V and J calls and clone size come straight from that table; D and trimming were deduced from the DNA. This sample is represented by approximately 170,000 clones; roughly 73% of them were singletons. The ten largest clones capture just under 5% of the sample.

Study-level results and caveats: Cytomegalovirus status was reported to be diagnosed by the classifier with high specificity and sensitivity in both the original and validation cohorts. Around 16 rarely observed V segments, including chromosome 9 orphons, were excluded from the earlier analysis of about 610 of the donors because counts were too low. A further reported finding was that TCR beta sequences accurately predicted the HLA-A and HLA-B alleles for most subjects in the first cohort. Specific HLA alleles were associated with 15,000 to 20,000 TCR beta sequences at a false discovery rate of 0.05 in a later analysis. A cluster of highly shared sequence variants was judged likely to represent a technical artifact of the sequencing pipeline. A later genetic analysis reported fewer N-insertions in productive TCRs among donors in an Asian-associated ancestry cluster than the roughly 650-donor mean. Several of the top co-occurrence clusters appeared to be linked to parvovirus B19, influenza, CMV and Epstein-Barr virus, according to a later analysis. CMV serostatus was the only immune exposure information available for the cohort. In an earlier analysis of some 500 of the donors, most TCR beta V segments were observed in productive rearrangements about 87% or about 30% of the time, broadly matching IMGT annotations. In vitro tests confirmed that a few of the cytomegalovirus-associated TCR beta chains recognize cytomegalovirus antigens. A later analysis found that HLA-associated TCR beta chains were more clonally expanded and had lower generation probabilities than equally common non-associated chains. Sequencing depth was assumed to be roughly uniform across donors in the presence/absence analyses, though that assumption may not hold. Most TCR sequences were observed very rarely across donors, whereas some public TCRs were present in many individuals. Because some donors lacked HLA typing at each locus, the association tests relied only on the typed subset. Correlated functional status among segregating V segments might reflect linkage disequilibrium, but an unknown experimental factor could not be ruled out. The authors suggested that the approach could potentially be extended to other disease states and immunological phenotypes. Strong co-occurrence of HLA alleles, especially DR and DQ, made assigning TCR associations to individual alleles difficult. Some IMGT-functional V segments, including TRBV6-2 and TRBV6-3, could not be told apart with the 87-base-pair reads, so those segments were excluded. Most CMV-associated TCR beta chains appeared to be HLA-restricted in a later analysis, and the HLA associations seemed to be driven largely by CMV exposure. Only TCR beta chains were sequenced in this cohort, and the absence of alpha or paired-chain data limited detectable features. V-gene and J-gene trimming of TCR beta chains was associated with a missense DCLRE1C variant in a later genetic analysis, and the association was replicated in an independent cohort. In a later analysis, TCR association rates were found to vary across HLA loci, with the most associated TCRs seen for DRB1 alleles and the fewest for HLA-C alleles. The study gave a list of 150 to 200 TCR beta chains associated with cytomegalovirus.

The CDR3 covers 15 residues, taking in both the cysteine and the phenylalanine. The CDR3 DNA has 45 bases and is translated from base 1. According to the germline V gene, CDR1 reads SGHTS and CDR2 reads YDEGEE. The V end loses 2 bases and the J end loses 0 bases, and a stretch of 12 bases separates them. Sample: PBMCs. This sequence originates from a male donor in good health and CMV-seronegative. Here the chain combines TRBV5-8 and TRBJ2-7; possibly the D gene is TRBD1, per 6 matching bases. Read as DNA, the sequence is TGTGCCAGCAGCTTAACCGGACAGAACTCCTACGAGCAGTACTTC. Its translation is CASSLTGQNSYEQYF.